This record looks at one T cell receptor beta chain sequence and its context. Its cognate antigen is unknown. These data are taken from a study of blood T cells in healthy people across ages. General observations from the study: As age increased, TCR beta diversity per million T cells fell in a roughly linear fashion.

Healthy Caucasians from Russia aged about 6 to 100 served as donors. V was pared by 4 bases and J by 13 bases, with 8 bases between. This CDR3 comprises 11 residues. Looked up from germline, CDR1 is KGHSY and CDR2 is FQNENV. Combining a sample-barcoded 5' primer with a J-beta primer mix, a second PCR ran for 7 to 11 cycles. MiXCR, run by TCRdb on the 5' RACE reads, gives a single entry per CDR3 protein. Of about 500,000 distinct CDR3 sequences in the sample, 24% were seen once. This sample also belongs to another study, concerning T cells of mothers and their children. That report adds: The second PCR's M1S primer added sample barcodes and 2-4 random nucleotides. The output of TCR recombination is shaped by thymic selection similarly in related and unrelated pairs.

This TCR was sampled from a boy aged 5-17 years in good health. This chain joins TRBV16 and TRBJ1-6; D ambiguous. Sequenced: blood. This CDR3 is CASSRFFPLHF. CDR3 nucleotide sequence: TGTGCCAGCAGCCGCTTCTTCCCCCTCCACTTT.